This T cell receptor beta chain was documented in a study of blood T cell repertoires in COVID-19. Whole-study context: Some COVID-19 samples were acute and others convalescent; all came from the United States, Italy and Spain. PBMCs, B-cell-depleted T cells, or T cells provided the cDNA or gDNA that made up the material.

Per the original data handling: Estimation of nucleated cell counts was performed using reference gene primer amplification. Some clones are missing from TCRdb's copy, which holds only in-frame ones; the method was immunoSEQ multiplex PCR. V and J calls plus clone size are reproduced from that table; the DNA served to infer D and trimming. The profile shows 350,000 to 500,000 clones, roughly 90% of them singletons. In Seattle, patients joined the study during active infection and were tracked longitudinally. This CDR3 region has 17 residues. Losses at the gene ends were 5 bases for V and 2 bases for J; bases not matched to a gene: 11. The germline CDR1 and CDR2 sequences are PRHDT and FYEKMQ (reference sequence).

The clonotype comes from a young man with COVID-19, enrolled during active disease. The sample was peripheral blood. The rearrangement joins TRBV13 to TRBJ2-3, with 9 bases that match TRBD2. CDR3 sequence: CASSPGASGIATDTQYF. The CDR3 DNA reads TGTGCCAGCAGCCCTGGGGCTAGCGGGATTGCCACAGATACGCAGTATTTT.